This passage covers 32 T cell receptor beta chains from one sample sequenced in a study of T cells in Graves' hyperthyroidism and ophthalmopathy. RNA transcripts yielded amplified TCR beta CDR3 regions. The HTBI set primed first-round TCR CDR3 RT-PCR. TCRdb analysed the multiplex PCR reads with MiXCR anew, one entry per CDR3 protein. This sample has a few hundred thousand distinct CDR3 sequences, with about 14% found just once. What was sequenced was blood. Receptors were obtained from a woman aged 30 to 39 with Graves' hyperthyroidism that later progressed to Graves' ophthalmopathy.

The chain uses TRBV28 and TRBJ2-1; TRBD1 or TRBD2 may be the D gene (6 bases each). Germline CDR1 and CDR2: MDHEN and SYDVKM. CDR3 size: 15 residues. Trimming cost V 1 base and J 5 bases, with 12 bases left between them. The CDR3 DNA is TGTGCCAGCAGTTTATACGGGGGCCAAAACAATGAGCAGTTCTTC. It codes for CASSLYGGQNNEQFF.

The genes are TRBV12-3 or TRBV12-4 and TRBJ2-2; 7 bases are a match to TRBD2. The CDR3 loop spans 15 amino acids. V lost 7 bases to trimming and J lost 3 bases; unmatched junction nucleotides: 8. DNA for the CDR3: TGTGCCAGCACCACCCAGGGAGGGGACACCGGGGAGCTGTTTTTT. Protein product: CASTTQGGDTGELFF.

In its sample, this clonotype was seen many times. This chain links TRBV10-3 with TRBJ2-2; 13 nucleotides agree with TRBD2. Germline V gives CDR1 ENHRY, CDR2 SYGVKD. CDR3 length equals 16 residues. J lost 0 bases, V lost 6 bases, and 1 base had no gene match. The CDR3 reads CAISGTSGANTGELFF. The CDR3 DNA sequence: TGTGCCATCAGCGGGACTAGCGGGGCGAACACCGGGGAGCTGTTTTTT.

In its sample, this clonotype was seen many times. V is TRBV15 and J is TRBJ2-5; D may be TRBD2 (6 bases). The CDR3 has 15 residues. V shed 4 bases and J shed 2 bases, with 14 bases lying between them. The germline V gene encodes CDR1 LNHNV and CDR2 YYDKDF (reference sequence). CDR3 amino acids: CATSIRREDQETQYF. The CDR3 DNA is TGTGCCACCAGCATCCGGAGGGAGGATCAAGAGACCCAGTACTTC.

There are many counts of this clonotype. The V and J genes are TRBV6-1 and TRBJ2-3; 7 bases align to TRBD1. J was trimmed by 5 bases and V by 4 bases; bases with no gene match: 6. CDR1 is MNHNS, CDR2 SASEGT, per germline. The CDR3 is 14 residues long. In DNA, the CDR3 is TGTGCCAGCAGTGCAGGACAGGACGAAGATACGCAGTATTTT. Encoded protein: CASSAGQDEDTQYF.

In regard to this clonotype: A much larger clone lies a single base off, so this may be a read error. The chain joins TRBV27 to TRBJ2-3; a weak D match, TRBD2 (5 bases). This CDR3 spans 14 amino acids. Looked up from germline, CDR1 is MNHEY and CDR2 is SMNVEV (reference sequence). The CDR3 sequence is CARSLALGPDTQYF. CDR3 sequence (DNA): TGTGCCCGCAGTTTAGCACTAGGTCCGGATACGCAGTATTTT.

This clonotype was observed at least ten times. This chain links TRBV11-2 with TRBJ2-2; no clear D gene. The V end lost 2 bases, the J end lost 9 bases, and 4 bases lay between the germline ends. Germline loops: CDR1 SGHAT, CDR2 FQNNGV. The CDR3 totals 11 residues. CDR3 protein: CASSLNWELFF. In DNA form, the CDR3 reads TGTGCCAGCAGCTTAAACTGGGAGCTGTTTTTT. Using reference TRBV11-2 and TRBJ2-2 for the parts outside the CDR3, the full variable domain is EAGVAQSPRYKIIEKRQSVAFWCNPISGHATLYWYQQILGQGPKLLIQFQNNGVVDDSQLPKDRFSAERLKGVDSTLKIQPAKLEDSAVYLCASSLNWELFFGEGSRLTVL.

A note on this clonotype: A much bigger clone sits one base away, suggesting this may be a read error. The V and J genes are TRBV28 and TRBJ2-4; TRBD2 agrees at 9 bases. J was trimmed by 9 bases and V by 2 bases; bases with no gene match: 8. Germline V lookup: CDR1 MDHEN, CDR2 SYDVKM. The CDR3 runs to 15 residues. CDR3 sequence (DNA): TGTGCCAGCAGTTTAGCGGGAGGGCCTATAAGCATTCAGTACTTC. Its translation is CASSLAGGPISIQYF.

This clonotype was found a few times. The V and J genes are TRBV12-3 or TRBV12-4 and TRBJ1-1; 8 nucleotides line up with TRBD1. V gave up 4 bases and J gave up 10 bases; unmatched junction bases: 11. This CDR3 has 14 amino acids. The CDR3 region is CASSSGTGRWGAFF. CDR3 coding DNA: TGTGCCAGCAGTTCCGGGACAGGAAGATGGGGAGCTTTCTTT.

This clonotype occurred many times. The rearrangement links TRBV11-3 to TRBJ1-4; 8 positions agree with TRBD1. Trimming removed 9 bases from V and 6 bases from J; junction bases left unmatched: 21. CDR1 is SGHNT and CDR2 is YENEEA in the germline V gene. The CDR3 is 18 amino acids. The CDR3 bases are TGTGCCAGTAGCCCCCGTCCCGGGACAGGAACGTACGATGAAAAACTGTTTTTT. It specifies CASSPRPGTGTYDEKLFF.

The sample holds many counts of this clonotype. CDR3 protein: CASRPPGAGLNTEAFF. The CDR3 DNA reads TGTGCCAGCCGCCCCCCGGGCGCAGGATTGAACACTGAAGCTTTCTTT. The rearrangement links TRBV27 to TRBJ1-1; D unresolved. This CDR3 contains 16 residues. V lost 8 bases and J 0 bases, leaving 19 bases between the germline ends. Germline V gene lookup returns CDR1 MNHEY and CDR2 SMNVEV (reference sequence).

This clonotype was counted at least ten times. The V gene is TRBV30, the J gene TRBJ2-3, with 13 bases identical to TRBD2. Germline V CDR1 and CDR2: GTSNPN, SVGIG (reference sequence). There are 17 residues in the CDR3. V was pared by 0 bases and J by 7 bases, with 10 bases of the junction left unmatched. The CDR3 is CAWSVAWTSGSGNTQYF. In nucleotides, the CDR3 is TGTGCCTGGAGTGTGGCTTGGACTAGCGGGAGTGGGAATACGCAGTATTTT.

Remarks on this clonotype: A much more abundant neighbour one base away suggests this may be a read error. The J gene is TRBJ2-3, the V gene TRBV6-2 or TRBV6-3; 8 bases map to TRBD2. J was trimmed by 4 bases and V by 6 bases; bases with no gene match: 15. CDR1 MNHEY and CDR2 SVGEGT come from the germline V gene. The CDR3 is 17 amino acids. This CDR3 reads CASRQAGLANHPDTQYF. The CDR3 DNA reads TGTGCCAGCAGACAGGCCGGACTAGCTAATCATCCAGATACGCAGTATTTT.

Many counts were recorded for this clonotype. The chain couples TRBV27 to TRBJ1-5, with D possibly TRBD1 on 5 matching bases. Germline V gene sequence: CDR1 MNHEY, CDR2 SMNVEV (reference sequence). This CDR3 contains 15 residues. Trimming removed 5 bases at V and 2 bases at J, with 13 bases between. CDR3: CASSIIGGGNQPQHF. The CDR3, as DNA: TGTGCCAGCAGTATCATTGGGGGGGGCAATCAGCCCCAGCATTTT.

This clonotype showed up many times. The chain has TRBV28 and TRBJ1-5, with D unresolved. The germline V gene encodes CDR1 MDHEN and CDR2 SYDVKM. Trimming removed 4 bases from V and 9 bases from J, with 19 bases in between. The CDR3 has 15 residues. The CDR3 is CASSSSAYTASPQHF. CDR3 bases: TGTGCCAGCAGTTCGTCCGCTTACACGGCTTCGCCCCAGCATTTT.

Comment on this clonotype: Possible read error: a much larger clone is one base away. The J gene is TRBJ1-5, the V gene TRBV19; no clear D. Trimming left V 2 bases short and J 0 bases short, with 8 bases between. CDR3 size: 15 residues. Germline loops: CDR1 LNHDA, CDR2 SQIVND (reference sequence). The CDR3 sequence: CASSIMKYSNQPQHF. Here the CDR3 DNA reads TGTGCCAGTAGTATAATGAAATATAGCAATCAGCCCCAGCATTTT.

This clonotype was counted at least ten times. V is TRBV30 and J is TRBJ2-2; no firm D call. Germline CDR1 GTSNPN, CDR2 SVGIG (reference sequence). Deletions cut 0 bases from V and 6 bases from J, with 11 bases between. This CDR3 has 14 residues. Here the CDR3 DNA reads TGTGCCTGGAGTGTAAGCAGCAAGGCCGGGGAGCTGTTTTTT. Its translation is CAWSVSSKAGELFF.

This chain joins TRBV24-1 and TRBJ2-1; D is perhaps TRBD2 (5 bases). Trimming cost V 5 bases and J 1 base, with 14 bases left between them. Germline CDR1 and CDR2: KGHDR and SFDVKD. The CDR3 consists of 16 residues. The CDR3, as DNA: TGTGCCACCAGTGGGACTTCCGGGATTTCCTACAATGAGCAGTTCTTC. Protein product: CATSGTSGISYNEQFF.

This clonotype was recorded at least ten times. In DNA, the CDR3 is TGTGCCAGCAGTTACGGCAGGGGGCACACTGAAGCTTTCTTT. It codes for CASSYGRGHTEAFF. The V call is TRBV6-2 or TRBV6-3, the J call TRBJ1-1; 8 bases fit TRBD1. The CDR3 totals 14 residues. The junction had 2 bases not matched to a gene; V was cut back by 2 bases and J by 3 bases. Germline V gene sequence: CDR1 MNHEY, CDR2 SVGEGT.

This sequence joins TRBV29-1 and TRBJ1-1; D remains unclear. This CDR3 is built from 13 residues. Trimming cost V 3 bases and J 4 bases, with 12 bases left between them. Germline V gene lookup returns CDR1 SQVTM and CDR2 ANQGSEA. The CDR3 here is CSVDRRMSTEAFF. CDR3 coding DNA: TGCAGCGTTGACAGGCGCATGAGCACTGAAGCTTTCTTT. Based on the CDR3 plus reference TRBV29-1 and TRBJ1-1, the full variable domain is SAVISQKPSRDICQRGTSLTIQCQVDSQVTMMFWYRQQPGQSLTLIATANQGSEATYESGFVIDKFPISRPNLTFSTLTVSNMSPEDSSIYLCSVDRRMSTEAFFGQGTRLTVV.

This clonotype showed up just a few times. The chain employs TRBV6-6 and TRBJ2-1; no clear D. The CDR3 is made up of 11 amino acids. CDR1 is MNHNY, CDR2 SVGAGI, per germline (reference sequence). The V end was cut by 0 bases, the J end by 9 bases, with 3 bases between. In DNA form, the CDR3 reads TGTGCCAGCAGTTACTCCGGTGAGCAGTTCTTC. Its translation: CASSYSGEQFF.

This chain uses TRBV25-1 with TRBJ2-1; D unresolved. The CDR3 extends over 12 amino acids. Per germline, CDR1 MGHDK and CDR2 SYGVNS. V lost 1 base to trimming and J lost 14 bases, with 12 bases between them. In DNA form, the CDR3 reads TGTGCCAGCAGTGAATCCGGGCCCCAAAAGTTCTTC. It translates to CASSESGPQKFF.

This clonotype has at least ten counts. The CDR3 here is CASSPSMDRVSYNEQFF. The CDR3 DNA sequence: TGTGCCAGCAGTCCCTCTATGGACAGGGTTTCCTACAATGAGCAGTTCTTC. V usage is TRBV6-1 and J usage is TRBJ2-1; 8 bases are shared with TRBD1. The CDR3 is 17 amino acids. V shed 5 bases, J shed 1 base, and the junction held 10 bases outside the gene matches. Germline V gene sequence: CDR1 MNHNS, CDR2 SASEGT.

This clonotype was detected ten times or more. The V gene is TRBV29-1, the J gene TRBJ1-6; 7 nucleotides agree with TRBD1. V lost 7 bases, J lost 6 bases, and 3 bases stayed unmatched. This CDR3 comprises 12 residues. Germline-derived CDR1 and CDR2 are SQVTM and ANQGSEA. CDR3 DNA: TGCAGCGCACGACAGGGTAATTCACCCCTCCACTTT. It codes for CSARQGNSPLHF. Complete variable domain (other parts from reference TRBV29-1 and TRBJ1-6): SAVISQKPSRDICQRGTSLTIQCQVDSQVTMMFWYRQQPGQSLTLIATANQGSEATYESGFVIDKFPISRPNLTFSTLTVSNMSPEDSSIYLCSARQGNSPLHFGNGTRLTVT.

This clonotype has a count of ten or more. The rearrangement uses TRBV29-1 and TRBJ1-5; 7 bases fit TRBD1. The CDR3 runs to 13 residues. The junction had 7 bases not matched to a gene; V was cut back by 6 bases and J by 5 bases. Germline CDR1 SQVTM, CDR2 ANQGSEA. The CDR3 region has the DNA TGCAGCGTGAAGGGGGCACTAGATCAGCCCCAGCATTTT. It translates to CSVKGALDQPQHF.

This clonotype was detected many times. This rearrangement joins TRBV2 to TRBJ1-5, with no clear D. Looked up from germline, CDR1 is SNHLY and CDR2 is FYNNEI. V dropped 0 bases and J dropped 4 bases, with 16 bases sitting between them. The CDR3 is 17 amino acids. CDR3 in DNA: TGTGCCAGCAGTGAAGCGCTTAATGGTCGGAGAAATCAGCCCCAGCATTTT. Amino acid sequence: CASSEALNGRRNQPQHF.

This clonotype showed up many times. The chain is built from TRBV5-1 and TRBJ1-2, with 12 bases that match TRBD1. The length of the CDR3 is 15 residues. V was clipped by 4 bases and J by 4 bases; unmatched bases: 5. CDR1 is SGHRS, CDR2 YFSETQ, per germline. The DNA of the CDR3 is TGCGCCAGCAGCCTGGGACAGGGGGCGATCTATGGCTACACCTTC. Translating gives CASSLGQGAIYGYTF.

CDR3: CSIRQDYGYTF. The CDR3, as DNA: TGCAGCATCCGACAGGACTATGGCTACACCTTC. The V call is TRBV29-1, the J call TRBJ1-2; D is perhaps TRBD1 (6 bases). CDR3 size: 11 residues. Germline V gene lookup returns CDR1 SQVTM and CDR2 ANQGSEA. V was shortened by 8 bases and J by 3 bases, with 10 bases between the two germline ends.

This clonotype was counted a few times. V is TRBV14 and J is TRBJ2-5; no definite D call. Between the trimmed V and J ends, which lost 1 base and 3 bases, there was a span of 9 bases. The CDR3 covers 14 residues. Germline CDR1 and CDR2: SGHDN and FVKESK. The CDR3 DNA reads TGTGCCAGCAGCCAAGTGGGGTGGGAAGAGACCCAGTACTTC. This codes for CASSQVGWEETQYF.

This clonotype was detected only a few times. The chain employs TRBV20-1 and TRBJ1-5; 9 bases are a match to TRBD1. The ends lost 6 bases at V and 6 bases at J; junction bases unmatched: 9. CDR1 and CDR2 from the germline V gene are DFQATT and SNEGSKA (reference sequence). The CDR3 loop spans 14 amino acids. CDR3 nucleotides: TGCAGTGCGAAGACAGGGGGGGAGATTCAGCCCCAGCATTTT. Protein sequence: CSAKTGGEIQPQHF.

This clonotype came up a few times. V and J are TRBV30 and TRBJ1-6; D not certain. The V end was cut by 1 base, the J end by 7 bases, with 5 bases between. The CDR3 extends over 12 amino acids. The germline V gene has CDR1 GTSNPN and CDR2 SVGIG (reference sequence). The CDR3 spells CAWSGGNSPLHF. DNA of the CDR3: TGTGCCTGGAGTGGTGGGAATTCACCCCTCCACTTT.

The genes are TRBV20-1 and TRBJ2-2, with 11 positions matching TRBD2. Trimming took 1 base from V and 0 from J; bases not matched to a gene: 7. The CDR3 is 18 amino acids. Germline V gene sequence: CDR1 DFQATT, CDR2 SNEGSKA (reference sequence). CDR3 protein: CSARVVAGGPANTGELFF. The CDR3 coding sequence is TGCAGTGCTAGAGTTGTAGCGGGAGGGCCCGCGAACACCGGGGAGCTGTTTTTT.